In this sample, the clone carrying this T cell receptor (beta chain) turned up a few times. The target antigen is unknown. TCRB transcripts that were expressed got sequenced, as all of the isolated RNA had been reverse transcribed. Mean read depth for naive, central memory and regulatory T cell samples was about 3.6 million reads. Sequenced by immunoSEQ multiplex PCR; TCRdb stores in-frame clones only, minus some. The table shows around 240,000 clones, with around 10% occurring only once. With 0 bases clipped from V and 3 bases from J, the junction kept 8 bases outside the gene matches. The CDR3 covers 16 residues. Germline lookup yields CDR1 SGHNT and CDR2 YYREEE (reference sequence). Post-sort purity exceeded 98% for all sorted populations. The record originates from a study of beta chain features in type 1 diabetes. Broader study findings: Among patients with Type 1 diabetes, TCRB CDR3s were moderately but significantly shorter in every one of the four CD4+ subsets. Type 1 diabetes patients had VDJ junctions that carried fewer insertions and more deletions.

This clonotype was obtained from a woman aged 18-29 years in good health. The V call is TRBV5-4, the J call TRBJ1-1; 7 nucleotides line up with TRBD1. Sequencing input: naive CD4+ T cells from blood. In nucleotides, the CDR3 is TGTGCCAGCAGCTTGGGACAGGGTGGCATGTACACTGAAGCTTTCTTT. Its protein is CASSLGQGGMYTEAFF.